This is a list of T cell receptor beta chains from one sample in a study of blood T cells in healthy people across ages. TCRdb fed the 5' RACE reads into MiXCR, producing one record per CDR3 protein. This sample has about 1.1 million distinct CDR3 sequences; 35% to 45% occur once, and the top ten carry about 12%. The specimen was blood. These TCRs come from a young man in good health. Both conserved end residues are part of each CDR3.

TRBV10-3	CAITPGQGEYLANKLAKNIQYF
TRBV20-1	CSALRRTGGRETQYF
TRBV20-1	CSARDAGATNEKLFF
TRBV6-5	CATQRSSYMNTEAFF
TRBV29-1	CSVAPGGDTDTQYF
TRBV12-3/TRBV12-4	CASSLGGHRDTQYF
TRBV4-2	CASSQDLQAKYEQYF
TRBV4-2	CASSQVANRGVGDTQYF
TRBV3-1	CASSQTEAGENVNTEAFF
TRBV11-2	CASSLALALNEQYF
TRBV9	CASSVGFEAFETQYF
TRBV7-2	CASSLGFQRGTRDTQYF
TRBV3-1	CASSRQGNQETQYF
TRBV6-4	CASSDQTYSNQPQHF
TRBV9	CASSAGTDSYEQYF
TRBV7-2	CASSLWGEPNNEQFF
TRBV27	CATASGGDEQFF
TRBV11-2	CASSLDRGKQPQHF
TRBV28	CASSSDTFSYGYTF
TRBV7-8	CASSPLGAGDYEQYF
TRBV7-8	CASSLDSQIYGYTF
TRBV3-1	CASSQDLTENTEAFF
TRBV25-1	CASSESPGDTGELFF
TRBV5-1	CASSPTGPVNSPLHF
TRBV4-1	CASSQVGGGGEAFF
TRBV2	CASSDWDRVSYEQYF
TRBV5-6	CASSLGGRKDTQYF
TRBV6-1	CASSEAAMVNYGYTF
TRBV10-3	CATLTGVDGNTIYF
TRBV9	CASSVVRDGNYGYTF
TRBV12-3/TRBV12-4	CASSSQPGTGGQETQYF
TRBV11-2	CASSLTGTFAYEQYF
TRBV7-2	CASSFGGSSPYNSPLHF
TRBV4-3	CASSQEAQGAIYEQYF
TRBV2	CASSEKVSQYF
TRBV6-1	CASTLQSSYNSPLHF
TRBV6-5	CASSSRSNEQYF
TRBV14	CASSQTGHSEAFF
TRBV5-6	CASSLTYSLGSYEQYF
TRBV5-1	CASSPSGESYNEQFF
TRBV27	CASSPFGGPPDTQYF
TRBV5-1	CASSLNRGRNSPLHF
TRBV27	CASSLTTGGYGYTF
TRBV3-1	CASSPFQTTQYGYTF
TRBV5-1	CASSPDGGSGYTF
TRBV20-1	CSAVGGYNEQFF
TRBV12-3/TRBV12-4	CASSAGTKGGEQYF
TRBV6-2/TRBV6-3	CASSYGEITEAFF
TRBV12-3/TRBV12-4	CASTPPHGVMNTEAFF
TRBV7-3	CASSLSWGAVAKNIQYF
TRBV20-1	CSAREQANQPQHF
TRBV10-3	CAISESGTLNTGELFF
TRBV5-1	CASSLYTLGEEKLFF
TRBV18	CASSPRRSGTKTVGGYTF